The 27 T cell receptor beta chains listed next were all sequenced from one sample in a study of early T cells in non-severe SARS-CoV-2 infection. Each CDR3 protein gets one entry after TCRdb re-called the 5' RACE reads with MiXCR. The sample lists approximately 75,000 distinct CDR3 sequences, around 15% occurring once. This sample comprised whole blood, obtained at baseline. These TCRs come from an adult who was a healthcare worker with PCR-confirmed SARS-CoV-2 infection or an uninfected control (not recorded which).

The chain uses TRBV27 and TRBJ2-2; TRBD1 matches 7 bases. The germline V gene encodes CDR1 MNHEY and CDR2 SMNVEV (reference sequence). CDR3 size: 15 residues. V was clipped by 5 bases and J by 1 base; unmatched bases: 4. The CDR3 DNA follows: TGTGCCAGCAGTGAACAGGGGCAGAACACCGGGGAGCTGTTTTTT. Translation gives CASSEQGQNTGELFF.

The V and J genes are TRBV20-1 and TRBJ1-2; D is undetermined. This CDR3 contains 11 residues. The germline V gene has CDR1 DFQATT and CDR2 SNEGSKA (reference sequence). Between the trimmed V and J ends, which lost 6 bases and 4 bases, there was a span of 9 bases. DNA for the CDR3: TGCAGTGCCCCGCGTATCTATGGCTACACCTTC. Translating gives CSAPRIYGYTF.

This clonotype showed up just a few times. The chain couples TRBV12-3 or TRBV12-4 to TRBJ2-6; D gene unclear. There are 14 residues in the CDR3. Trimming pared 6 bases from V and 0 bases from J, leaving 6 bases between. The CDR3 sequence is CASRTSSGANVLTF. As DNA, the CDR3 is TGTGCCAGCAGGACGAGCTCTGGGGCCAACGTCCTGACTTTC.

The table lists this clonotype with a few counts. V gene TRBV28 combines with J gene TRBJ1-6, with no clear D. This CDR3 has 14 residues. The V end lost 3 bases, the J end lost 11 bases, and 14 bases lay between the germline ends. The germline V gene encodes CDR1 MDHEN and CDR2 SYDVKM. The CDR3 region is CASSFLGLRPPLHF. DNA for the CDR3: TGTGCCAGCAGTTTCTTAGGACTGCGACCACCCCTCCACTTT.

This chain connects TRBV15 to TRBJ2-3; 10 bases align to TRBD2. The J segment lost 2 bases and the V segment lost 5 bases, leaving 10 bases of the junction unmatched. This CDR3 spans 17 amino acids. Germline-derived CDR1 and CDR2 are LNHNV and YYDKDF (reference sequence). The DNA for the CDR3 is TGTGCCACCAGCTGGCTAGCGGGAGACTCCCTCACAGATACGCAGTATTTT. This codes for CATSWLAGDSLTDTQYF.

The sample holds many counts of this clonotype. V is TRBV5-4 and J is TRBJ2-1, with 9 bases aligning to TRBD2. The CDR3 sequence is 15 residues long. V was clipped by 4 bases and J by 8 bases; unmatched bases: 10. CDR1 is SGHNT and CDR2 is YYREEE in the germline V gene (reference sequence). CDR3: CASSRGNSGRDEQFF. The CDR3 nucleotides read TGTGCCAGCAGCCGAGGCAATAGCGGGAGAGATGAGCAGTTCTTC.

This clonotype was counted only a few times. The gene calls are TRBV3-1 and TRBJ2-7; TRBD2 is a possible D gene (6 bases). The CDR3 totals 13 residues. Germline V gene data show CDR1 as LGHDT and CDR2 as YNNKEL (reference sequence). Deletions cut 8 bases from V and 2 bases from J, with 13 bases between. This CDR3 reads CASGRDSAYEQYF. CDR3 bases: TGTGCCAGCGGCCGGGACTCTGCCTACGAGCAGTACTTC.

The gene calls are TRBV27 and TRBJ2-7; possibly TRBD2 for D (6 bases). Germline loops: CDR1 MNHEY, CDR2 SMNVEV (reference sequence). Trimming took 3 bases from V and 0 from J, leaving 12 bases between them. The CDR3 totals 15 residues. This chain's CDR3 is CASSFGRPSSYEQYF. DNA for the CDR3: TGTGCCAGCAGTTTTGGGAGGCCCAGCTCCTACGAGCAGTACTTC.

This chain uses TRBV20-1 with TRBJ2-3; D is uncertain. Germline CDR1 is DFQATT and CDR2 is SNEGSKA (reference sequence). V was trimmed by 3 bases and J by 0 bases, leaving 13 bases between them. The CDR3 is 15 residues long. CDR3 in DNA: TGCAGTGCTAGTAGGTGGAGCTCTAGCACAGATACGCAGTATTTT. It specifies CSASRWSSSTDTQYF.

This clonotype has just a few counts. This chain links TRBV28 with TRBJ2-4, with 8 bases aligning to TRBD1. CDR1 and CDR2 from the germline V gene are MDHEN and SYDVKM. The V gene end was trimmed by 6 bases and the J gene end by 5 bases; junction bases not matched to a gene: 6. The CDR3 sequence is 14 residues long. The CDR3 coding sequence is TGTGCCAGCAGCCTGCAGGGGGCCCAAAACATTCAGTACTTC. The encoded protein is CASSLQGAQNIQYF.

This clonotype was counted many times. The V gene is TRBV18, the J gene TRBJ1-3; D uncertain. V lost 0 bases, J lost 5 bases, and 5 bases lay in between. This CDR3 is built from 13 residues. Germline lookup yields CDR1 KGHSH and CDR2 LQKENI. The CDR3 region has the DNA TGTGCCAGCTCACCACCGGGAAGAAACACCATATATTTT. Its protein is CASSPPGRNTIYF.

Worth noting for this clonotype: Its ends do not fully match the called genes, so a read error is possible. This chain connects TRBV30 to TRBJ2-5; D may be TRBD1 or TRBD2 (5 bases each). CDR1 is GTSNPN, CDR2 SVGIG, per germline (reference sequence). This CDR3 comprises 14 residues. The chain's CDR3 is CVWDRRILGETQYF. Written as DNA, the CDR3 is TGTGTCTGGGACCGGCGGATATTGGGAGAGACCCAGTACTTC.

The chain employs TRBV2 and TRBJ2-7; 7 bases align to TRBD2. J lost 3 bases, V lost 7 bases, and 6 bases had no gene match. The CDR3 is 13 residues long. Germline-derived CDR1 and CDR2 are SNHLY and FYNNEI. The CDR3: CASIREGNYEQYF. The CDR3 DNA follows: TGTGCCAGCATAAGGGAGGGGAACTACGAGCAGTACTTC. Full variable domain (remainder filled in from reference TRBV2 and TRBJ2-7): EPEVTQTPSHQVTQMGQEVILRCVPISNHLYFYWYRQILGQKVEFLVSFYNNEISEKSEIFDDQFSVERPDGSNFTLKIRSTKLEDSAMYFCASIREGNYEQYFGPGTRLTVT.

This clonotype occurred many times. The J gene is TRBJ1-2, the V gene TRBV29-1; D is ambiguous. V was pared by 4 bases and J by 4 bases, with 13 bases between. This CDR3 contains 13 residues. Germline CDR1 and CDR2: SQVTM and ANQGSEA. This CDR3 reads CSVASPQAYGYTF. The CDR3 DNA reads TGCAGCGTTGCTTCTCCCCAGGCCTATGGCTACACCTTC. The entire variable domain, with the rest obtained from reference TRBV29-1 and TRBJ1-2, is as follows: SAVISQKPSRDICQRGTSLTIQCQVDSQVTMMFWYRQQPGQSLTLIATANQGSEATYESGFVIDKFPISRPNLTFSTLTVSNMSPEDSSIYLCSVASPQAYGYTFGSGTRLTVV.

V gene TRBV19 combines with J gene TRBJ2-3; D gene unclear. Germline assignment: CDR1 LNHDA and CDR2 SQIVND (reference sequence). Trimming left V 1 base short and J 1 base short, with 9 bases between. The CDR3 contains 15 residues. The chain's CDR3 is CASSIGEVRTDTQYF. In DNA form, the CDR3 reads TGTGCCAGTAGTATAGGAGAGGTACGCACAGATACGCAGTATTTT.

This chain uses TRBV3-1 with TRBJ2-1, with 9 bases matching TRBD2. The trim removed 4 bases at V and 7 bases at J, leaving 8 bases unmatched. The CDR3 length is 15 residues. The germline gives CDR1 LGHDT, CDR2 YNNKEL (reference sequence). The CDR3 loop reads CASSRGSSGTNEQFF. The CDR3 DNA sequence: TGTGCCAGCAGCCGGGGGTCTAGCGGGACGAATGAGCAGTTCTTC.

Only a few counts were recorded for this clonotype. The rearrangement joins TRBV6-2 or TRBV6-3 to TRBJ2-2, with D perhaps TRBD1 (6 bases). V was clipped by 6 bases and J by 1 base, with 9 bases between them. Germline values: CDR1 MNHEY, CDR2 SVGEGT. CDR3 size: 14 residues. CDR3 region: CASRDSLNTGELFF. CDR3 nucleotide sequence: TGTGCCAGCAGGGACAGCTTGAACACCGGGGAGCTGTTTTTT.

This clonotype was seen only a few times. This sequence joins TRBV6-2 or TRBV6-3 and TRBJ1-4, with D possibly TRBD1 on 5 matching bases. The length of the CDR3 is 16 residues. Per germline, CDR1 MNHEY and CDR2 SVGEGT. Between the trimmed V and J ends, which lost 2 bases and 6 bases, there was a span of 16 bases. The CDR3 here is CASSYVAGPGDEKLFF. CDR3 DNA: TGTGCCAGCAGTTACGTCGCCGGACCGGGGGATGAAAAACTGTTTTTT.

This clonotype was counted many times. V gene TRBV24-1 combines with J gene TRBJ2-3; D call uncertain. V lost 6 bases, J lost 6 bases, and 6 bases lay in between. This CDR3 is built from 11 residues. Germline V gene sequence: CDR1 KGHDR, CDR2 SFDVKD. The CDR3 nucleotides are TGTGCCACCAGTACCCAGGATACGCAGTATTTT. As protein: CATSTQDTQYF.

This clonotype occurred a few times. The chain employs TRBV28 and TRBJ2-6, with a possible D match to TRBD1 (5 bases). CDR1 is MDHEN, CDR2 SYDVKM, per germline. V gave up 9 bases and J gave up 0 bases, with 12 bases separating them. The CDR3 contains 15 residues. CDR3 bases: TGTGCCAGTCGAGGACACTTCTCTGGGGCCAACGTCCTGACTTTC. Protein: CASRGHFSGANVLTF.

This clonotype was observed a few times. The V gene is TRBV20-1, the J gene TRBJ2-7; TRBD2 aligns across 9 bases. The J segment lost 2 bases and the V segment lost 2 bases, leaving 1 base of the junction unmatched. This CDR3 has 13 residues. Germline CDR1 and CDR2: DFQATT and SNEGSKA (reference sequence). In DNA form, the CDR3 reads TGCAGTGCTAGACTAGCGGGACCCTACGAGCAGTACTTC. Protein sequence: CSARLAGPYEQYF.

The J gene is TRBJ2-7, the V gene TRBV28, with 14 bases that match TRBD2. Germline V lookup: CDR1 MDHEN, CDR2 SYDVKM. This CDR3 region has 16 residues. V shed 5 bases and J 4 bases; nucleotides not matched to a gene: 7. CDR3 sequence reads: CASSPGTSGGRYEQYF. The CDR3 region has the DNA TGTGCCAGCAGTCCAGGGACTAGCGGGGGACGGTACGAGCAGTACTTC.

This clonotype showed up just a few times. The chain is built from TRBV20-1 and TRBJ2-1; D uncertain. V lost 0 bases and J lost 4, with 16 bases in between. The length of the CDR3 is 16 residues. In germline, CDR1 is DFQATT, CDR2 SNEGSKA (reference sequence). CDR3 region: CSARDFATPEYNEQFF. CDR3 nucleotide sequence: TGCAGTGCTAGAGATTTCGCGACTCCCGAATACAATGAGCAGTTCTTC.

This clonotype was seen many times. V is TRBV12-3 or TRBV12-4 and J is TRBJ1-5; D may be TRBD1 (5 bases). The CDR3 contains 15 residues. Trimming took off 6 bases at V and 6 bases at J, with 18 bases between the two ends. The chain's CDR3 is CASRLGPGGGQPQHF. The CDR3 bases are TGTGCCAGCAGACTTGGGCCGGGGGGTGGTCAGCCCCAGCATTTT.

This clonotype was seen more than once but under ten times. The chain carries TRBV27 and TRBJ2-3; 7 nucleotides line up with TRBD2. V dropped 5 bases and J dropped 5; count of bases not matched to a gene: 10. The CDR3 covers 15 residues. Germline assignment: CDR1 MNHEY and CDR2 SMNVEV (reference sequence). The CDR3 region has the DNA TGTGCCAGCAGTACCGGGGGGTCCTGGGGAGATACGCAGTATTTT. Translation: CASSTGGSWGDTQYF.

This clonotype was recorded at least ten times. The gene calls are TRBV28 and TRBJ2-3; D is ambiguous. CDR1 and CDR2 (germline): MDHEN, SYDVKM. V lost 2 bases and J 2 bases, leaving 5 bases between the germline ends. This CDR3 has 13 amino acids. The CDR3 spells CASSLQDTDTQYF. The CDR3 region has the DNA TGTGCCAGCAGTTTACAGGACACAGATACGCAGTATTTT.

This clonotype was counted ten times or more. The chain carries TRBV28 and TRBJ1-1; D is ambiguous. Trimming took off 4 bases at V and 6 bases at J, with 12 bases between the two ends. The CDR3 spans 13 residues. CDR1 and CDR2 (germline): MDHEN, SYDVKM. The CDR3 sequence: CASSWYPEAEAFF. The CDR3 DNA reads as TGTGCCAGCAGTTGGTATCCCGAAGCTGAAGCTTTCTTT. The variable domain in full, with the rest retrieved from reference TRBV28 and TRBJ1-1, is DVKVTQSSRYLVKRTGEKVFLECVQDMDHENMFWYRQDPGLGLRLIYFSYDVKMKEKGDIPEGYSVSREKKERFSLILESASTNQTSMYLCASSWYPEAEAFFGQGTRLTVV.